This TCR beta chain was captured by sequencing in a study of cytomegalovirus exposure and HLA in healthy donors. The study's findings and limits: In a later analysis, CMV-associated beta chains were mostly HLA-associated, it appeared. Common viral pathogens (according to a later analysis) appeared linked to several of the most significant clusters. Previous analysis showed most TCR beta V segments were productive about 90% or about 30% of the time. Later analysis identified a missense DCLRE1C variant that was linked to TCR beta V- and J-gene trimming.

The PCR used 60 Vbeta and 13 Jbeta primers. TCRdb's copy holds only in-frame clones and misses some; the assay was immunoSEQ multiplex PCR. Seen here are about 140,000 clones, 70% to 85% observed once, and the top ten hold under 2%. This clone has more than one count but fewer than ten. Its antigen is still unknown. This CDR3 comprises 16 residues. The germline V gene encodes CDR1 LNHDA and CDR2 SQIVND (reference sequence). The J segment lost 2 bases and the V segment lost 4 bases, leaving 7 bases of the junction unmatched. This TCR derives from a woman aged 40-49 years in good health and CMV-seronegative. V is TRBV19 and J is TRBJ1-5; 8 bases agree with TRBD1. The sample comprised PBMCs. The CDR3 coding sequence is TGTGCCAGTAGTACCGCGGACAGGGTAGGCAATCAGCCCCAGCATTTT. It codes for CASSTADRVGNQPQHF.